These 29 T cell receptor beta chains were all obtained from the same sample, sequenced in a study of blood T cells in healthy people across ages. Using a J-beta primer mix together with a sample-barcoded 5' primer, a second PCR was run for roughly 7 to 11 cycles. Via MiXCR, TCRdb re-called the 5' RACE reads, giving one row per CDR3 protein. The sample lists around 820,000 distinct CDR3 sequences, 20% to 25% seen once, with approximately 4% in the top ten. The same data also went into a second study, on T cells of mothers and their children.

Sequencing was carried out using blood. The receptors come from a boy between 5 and 17 years old in good health.

This clonotype has only a few counts. The chain joins TRBV7-9 to TRBJ2-1; possibly TRBD2 for D (7 bases). Trimming took off 5 bases at V and 7 bases at J, with 27 bases between the two ends. Germline V gene sequence: CDR1 SEHNR, CDR2 FQNEAQ (reference sequence). The CDR3 sequence is 18 residues long. CDR3 residues: CASSPEGEGSISRNEQFF. CDR3 in DNA: TGTGCCAGCAGCCCGGAGGGGGAGGGGTCAATATCGAGGAATGAGCAGTTCTTC.

The V call is TRBV7-2, the J call TRBJ1-2; the D gene is possibly TRBD1 (5 bases). The CDR3 has 14 amino acids. Germline V lookup: CDR1 SGHTA, CDR2 FQGNSA. Trimming cost V 5 bases and J 3 bases, with 13 bases left between them. CDR3 coding DNA: TGTGCCAGCAGCCCCGACAGTTCTGACTATGGCTACACCTTC. Amino acid sequence: CASSPDSSDYGYTF.

Details on this clonotype: An end of the junction does not agree with germline; a read error may underlie this. The chain couples TRBV5-1 to TRBJ2-1; D remains ambiguous. The germline V gene encodes CDR1 SGHRS and CDR2 YFSETQ. The CDR3 is made up of 13 amino acids. CDR3 sequence: CASSLSYVNEQLF. DNA for the CDR3: TGCGCCAGCAGCTTGAGCTATGTAAATGAGCAGCTCTTC.

This sequence joins TRBV12-3 or TRBV12-4 and TRBJ1-4, with TRBD1 matching over 7 bases. The CDR3 length is 14 residues. J lost 2 bases, V lost 4 bases, and 1 base had no gene match. The CDR3 DNA sequence: TGTGCCAGCAGTTGGGACAGCACTAATGAAAAACTGTTTTTT. It yields the protein CASSWDSTNEKLFF.

This clonotype was seen repeatedly, ten times or more. The gene calls are TRBV20-1 and TRBJ2-7, with TRBD2 matching over 10 bases. The CDR3 has 15 residues. With 3 bases clipped from V and 0 bases from J, the junction kept 5 bases outside the gene matches. The germline V gene has CDR1 DFQATT and CDR2 SNEGSKA (reference sequence). The CDR3 protein is CSASSSGSFSYEQYF. The CDR3 DNA follows: TGCAGTGCTAGTTCTAGCGGGAGTTTCTCCTACGAGCAGTACTTC.

This chain links TRBV7-2 with TRBJ1-5; a weak D match, TRBD1 (5 bases). CDR3 length equals 13 residues. CDR1 and CDR2 (germline): SGHTA, FQGNSA. Trimming removed 3 bases from V and 7 bases from J, with 10 bases in between. The chain's CDR3 is CASSFGQGQPQHF. CDR3 bases: TGTGCCAGCAGCTTCGGTCAGGGCCAGCCCCAGCATTTT.

A few counts support this clonotype. The chain carries TRBV6-2 or TRBV6-3 and TRBJ2-7; D not resolved. The J call is uncertain, as TRBJ2-5 better fits the DNA end. CDR1 is MNHEY, CDR2 SVGEGT, per germline. This CDR3 has 12 residues. The CDR3 coding sequence is TGTGCCAGCAACTCAGGCCAAGAGACCCAGTACTTC. Protein: CASNSGQETQYF.

This chain joins TRBV29-1 and TRBJ2-1; D is possibly TRBD2 (5 bases). This CDR3 spans 14 amino acids. Trimming removed 3 bases from V and 6 bases from J, with 15 bases in between. Germline CDR1 SQVTM, CDR2 ANQGSEA. The CDR3, as DNA: TGCAGCGTTGACTGGAGCGGTAAATCCAATGAGCAGTTCTTC. Protein product: CSVDWSGKSNEQFF.

The chain employs TRBV6-6 and TRBJ2-7, with D hard to call. The J call may be mistaken, given a closer DNA end match to TRBJ2-1. The CDR3 runs to 15 residues. The germline V gene has CDR1 MNHNY and CDR2 SVGAGI (reference sequence). The CDR3 loop is CASSFLLAEYDEQFF. Here the CDR3 DNA reads TGTGCCAGCAGTTTTTTATTAGCTGAATATGATGAGCAGTTCTTC.

The chain recombines TRBV28 with TRBJ2-1; 8 positions match TRBD2. The germline CDR1 and CDR2 sequences are MDHEN and SYDVKM. J lost 5 bases, V lost 3 bases, and 3 bases had no gene match. CDR3 size: 14 residues. For the CDR3, the DNA is TGTGCCAGCAGTTTCCCCGGGAGGGACAATGAGCAGTTCTTC. Protein sequence: CASSFPGRDNEQFF.

A few counts support this clonotype. The rearrangement uses TRBV20-1 and TRBJ2-2, with 9 positions matching TRBD1. The CDR3 covers 17 residues. Trimming cost V 4 bases and J 2 bases; bases outside gene matches: 11. Germline CDR1 DFQATT, CDR2 SNEGSKA (reference sequence). CDR3: CSATPLWTGVNTGELFF. CDR3 in DNA: TGCAGTGCTACCCCTCTATGGACAGGGGTAAACACCGGGGAGCTGTTTTTT.

The table lists this clonotype with a few counts. The V and J genes are TRBV28 and TRBJ2-7; D is unresolved. Germline V gene lookup returns CDR1 MDHEN and CDR2 SYDVKM. The length of the CDR3 is 13 residues. Trimming left V 4 bases short and J 0 bases short, with 7 bases between. CDR3 amino acids: CASSSPVSYEQYF. The CDR3 DNA reads as TGTGCCAGCAGTTCCCCAGTCTCCTACGAGCAGTACTTC.

This clonotype was seen a few times. The rearrangement links TRBV29-1 to TRBJ2-1; D tentatively reads TRBD1 or TRBD2 (6 bases each). Germline V gene lookup returns CDR1 SQVTM and CDR2 ANQGSEA. This CDR3 region has 17 residues. The V end was cut by 6 bases, the J end by 0 bases, with 21 bases between. CDR3 in amino acids: CSVAGQNSTRSYNEQFF. The CDR3 DNA reads TGCAGCGTGGCGGGACAAAACTCAACCCGCTCCTACAATGAGCAGTTCTTC.

This clonotype was observed a few times. This chain uses TRBV7-9 with TRBJ1-3; no definite D call. The CDR3 covers 15 residues. V lost 6 bases and J lost 0, with 12 bases in between. Germline V lookup: CDR1 SEHNR, CDR2 FQNEAQ (reference sequence). CDR3 sequence: CASRERVDSGNTIYF. DNA of the CDR3: TGTGCCAGCAGGGAACGGGTAGACTCTGGAAACACCATATATTTT.

This clonotype was counted a few times. The chain uses TRBV24-1 and TRBJ2-7; the D gene could be TRBD1 or TRBD2 (5 bases each). The V gene's germline CDR1 is KGHDR and CDR2 SFDVKD. The CDR3 contains 14 residues. Trimming cost V 3 bases and J 5 bases, with 13 bases left between them. The CDR3 coding sequence is TGTGCCACCAGTGATGGGACCTCTGGAGACGAGCAGTACTTC. Translation gives CATSDGTSGDEQYF.

This chain links TRBV6-1 with TRBJ2-7; D possibly corresponds to TRBD1 (6 bases). The V gene lost 6 bases and the J gene lost 3 bases, with 12 bases spanning the gap. The germline CDR1 and CDR2 sequences are MNHNS and SASEGT. There are 13 residues in the CDR3. CDR3 DNA sequence: TGTGCCAGCAGGGGGGTACAGGGCTACGAGCAGTACTTC. Translating gives CASRGVQGYEQYF.

This chain joins TRBV27 and TRBJ2-7; D not certain. CDR1 MNHEY and CDR2 SMNVEV come from the germline V gene (reference sequence). This CDR3 has 13 residues. V was clipped by 5 bases and J by 0 bases, with 8 bases between them. Written as DNA, the CDR3 is TGTGCCAGCAGTGTACAGTCCTCCTACGAGCAGTACTTC. Translated, it gives CASSVQSSYEQYF.

V gene TRBV14 combines with J gene TRBJ1-2; unclear D gene. Trimming took off 2 bases at V and 0 bases at J, with 7 bases between the two ends. Germline V CDR1 and CDR2: SGHDN, FVKESK. The CDR3 runs to 14 residues. CDR3 amino acids: CASSQFRANYGYTF. DNA of the CDR3: TGTGCCAGCAGCCAATTCAGAGCTAACTATGGCTACACCTTC.

This clonotype was picked up a small number of times. The chain employs TRBV3-1 and TRBJ1-4, with 7 bases identical to TRBD1. CDR3 length: 15 amino acids. Germline loops: CDR1 LGHDT, CDR2 YNNKEL (reference sequence). V shed 2 bases and J 5 bases; nucleotides not matched to a gene: 5. The CDR3: CASSQPQGGNEKLFF. The CDR3 region has the DNA TGTGCCAGCAGCCAACCCCAGGGGGGAAATGAAAAACTGTTTTTT.

This clonotype was counted between two and nine times. The chain joins TRBV4-1 to TRBJ2-1; 7 nucleotides agree with TRBD1. This CDR3 has 16 amino acids. Germline trimming cut 4 bases from V and 1 base from J; bases unmatched to any gene: 7. Per germline, CDR1 MGHRA and CDR2 YSYEKL. The CDR3 here is CASSRPGQRSYNEQFF. The DNA of the CDR3 is TGCGCCAGCAGCCGCCCGGGACAGAGGTCCTACAATGAGCAGTTCTTC.

V and J are TRBV29-1 and TRBJ1-1, with TRBD1 as a possible D gene (5 bases). CDR3 size: 14 residues. CDR1 SQVTM and CDR2 ANQGSEA come from the germline V gene. Trimming pared 6 bases from V and 0 bases from J, leaving 14 bases between. Here the CDR3 reads CSVVARDVNTEAFF. The CDR3 nucleotides are TGCAGCGTGGTGGCGAGGGACGTGAACACTGAAGCTTTCTTT.

This clonotype was detected only a few times. The chain recombines TRBV5-5 with TRBJ1-2; D ambiguous. The germline V and J ends were trimmed by 3 bases and 2 bases, with 11 bases remaining between them. CDR3 length: 14 residues. CDR1 and CDR2 from the germline V gene are SGHKS and YYEKEE (reference sequence). The DNA of the CDR3 is TGTGCCAGCAGCTACTCCCCGGCGAACTATGGCTACACCTTC. Protein: CASSYSPANYGYTF.

This sequence joins TRBV2 and TRBJ2-3, with unresolved D. This CDR3 spans 12 amino acids. The germline V and J ends were trimmed by 7 bases and 5 bases, with 10 bases remaining between them. Germline V gene sequence: CDR1 SNHLY, CDR2 FYNNEI. DNA for the CDR3: TGTGCCAGCACGTCAGTAGTAGATACGCAGTATTTT. This translates into CASTSVVDTQYF.

V usage is TRBV21-1 and J usage is TRBJ2-5; the D call of TRBD1 is as the table states it, not checked on the DNA. TRBV21-1 has pseudogene status. There are 14 residues in the CDR3. This CDR3 reads CASSGRDRSETQYF. CDR3 in DNA: TGTGCCAGCAGCGGGAGGGACAGATCGGAGACCCAGTACTTC.

The chain employs TRBV6-5 and TRBJ2-5; 9 bases are a match to TRBD1. The J call may be in error: the DNA end matches TRBJ2-7 better. The CDR3 totals 15 residues. CDR1 is MNHEY and CDR2 is SVGAGI in the germline V gene. CDR3 in amino acids: CASSMDRGDTYEQYF. CDR3 DNA sequence: TGTGCCAGCAGCATGGACAGGGGCGATACCTACGAGCAGTACTTC.

This clonotype was detected only a few times. The CDR3 does not end in the conserved phenylalanine or tryptophan, so this is likely a read error. This chain connects TRBV7-2 to TRBJ1-5, with D uncertain. The CDR3 extends over 16 amino acids. Germline-derived CDR1 and CDR2 are SGHTA and FQGNSA. Between the trimmed V and J ends, which lost 2 bases and 6 bases, there was a span of 17 bases. In DNA, the CDR3 is TGTGCCAGCAGCTTAACGGGATCCATGAAGGGTCAGCCCCAGCATCTT. This gives the protein CASSLTGSMKGQPQHL.

V usage is TRBV28 and J usage is TRBJ2-5; 8 bases agree with TRBD1. This CDR3 comprises 15 residues. In germline, CDR1 is MDHEN, CDR2 SYDVKM. With V trimmed by 7 bases and J by 5 bases, 12 bases remained unmatched. The CDR3: CASITPQGARETQYF. The CDR3, as DNA: TGTGCCAGCATTACACCTCAGGGGGCTCGGGAGACCCAGTACTTC.

This sequence joins TRBV24-1 and TRBJ2-5; D is unresolved. This CDR3 is built from 12 residues. Between the trimmed V and J ends, which lost 0 bases and 5 bases, there was a span of 3 bases. Germline V CDR1 and CDR2: KGHDR, SFDVKD. The CDR3 nucleotides are TGTGCCACCAGTGATTTGTGGGAGACCCAGTACTTC. This translates into CATSDLWETQYF.

The chain joins TRBV29-1 to TRBJ1-2; no reliable D call. The CDR3 sequence is 14 residues long. The germline V gene has CDR1 SQVTM and CDR2 ANQGSEA. Trimming took 4 bases from V and 0 from J, leaving 12 bases between them. The DNA of the CDR3 is TGCAGCGTTGGGTTTGGGGAGTCTAACTATGGCTACACCTTC. It specifies CSVGFGESNYGYTF.